Each of the 21 T cell receptor beta chains below was sequenced from the same sample in a study of T cell responses to AZD1222 COVID-19 vaccine. Profiling relied on immunoSEQ multiplex PCR, and the TCRdb table lists in-frame clones only, not all of them. This table has some 150,000 clones, 88% appearing once. Sequencing used peripheral blood, obtained 28 days after the second AZD1222 dose. These receptors were obtained from an adult who received the AZD1222 COVID-19 vaccine.

The chain couples TRBV30 to TRBJ2-2; D is uncertain. The CDR3 runs to 11 residues. V was pared by 7 bases and J by 7 bases, with 10 bases between. Germline assignment: CDR1 GTSNPN and CDR2 SVGIG (reference sequence). The chain's CDR3 is CALAEYGELFF. The CDR3 bases are TGTGCCTTGGCGGAGTACGGGGAGCTGTTTTTT. Drawing the rest from reference TRBV30 and TRBJ2-2, the complete variable domain is SQTIHQWPATLVQPVGSPLSLECTVEGTSNPNLYWYRQAAGRGLQLLFYSVGIGQISSEVPQNLSASRPQDRQFILSSKKLLLSDSGFYLCALAEYGELFFGEGSRLTVL.

A single count supports this clone. This chain links TRBV9 with TRBJ2-2; D is tentatively TRBD1 or TRBD2 (5 bases each). CDR3 length: 17 amino acids. Germline values: CDR1 SGDLS, CDR2 YYNGEE. The V gene lost 0 bases and the J gene lost 4 bases, with 16 bases spanning the gap. The DNA for the CDR3 is TGTGCCAGCAGCGTAGCCGGGACCGGGGTGGTCACCGGGGAGCTGTTTTTT. Protein product: CASSVAGTGVVTGELFF.

V usage is TRBV6-5 and J usage is TRBJ1-4; 7 bases fit TRBD1. This CDR3 region has 15 residues. Germline trimming cut 6 bases from V and 0 bases from J; bases unmatched to any gene: 4. The germline V gene encodes CDR1 MNHEY and CDR2 SVGAGI. The CDR3 sequence is CASRGQTSTNEKLFF. The CDR3 DNA follows: TGTGCCAGCAGGGGACAGACCTCAACTAATGAAAAACTGTTTTTT.

The CDR3 spells CASSTAQGAFTGELFF. The CDR3, as DNA: TGTGCCAGCAGCACCGCCCAGGGGGCCTTCACCGGGGAGCTGTTTTTT. The chain has TRBV7-8 and TRBJ2-2, with 8 bases that match TRBD1. Looked up from germline, CDR1 is SGHVS and CDR2 is FQNEAQ. V was pared by 5 bases and J by 4 bases, with 9 bases of the junction left unmatched. The CDR3 has 16 amino acids.

The chain couples TRBV29-1 to TRBJ2-6, with unresolved D. V was cut by 7 bases and J by 0 bases, with 7 bases left in between. Germline V CDR1 and CDR2: SQVTM, ANQGSEA. This CDR3 comprises 13 residues. CDR3 nucleotides: TGCAGCGCGCAGGTCTCTGGGGCCAACGTCCTGACTTTC. It codes for CSAQVSGANVLTF.

The rearrangement joins TRBV4-1 to TRBJ2-1; D could derive from TRBD1 or TRBD2 (5 bases each). Trimming removed 1 base at V and 0 bases at J, with 16 bases between. Germline CDR1 MGHRA, CDR2 YSYEKL. The CDR3 has 18 amino acids. The CDR3 sequence: CASSQGDPGRSSYNEQFF. In DNA, the CDR3 is TGCGCCAGCAGCCAAGGGGACCCCGGTCGGAGCTCCTACAATGAGCAGTTCTTC.

In this sample, this clone turned up a few times. The rearrangement joins TRBV6-5 to TRBJ2-3; 7 positions match TRBD1. V lost 6 bases to trimming and J lost 1 base; unmatched junction nucleotides: 4. Germline CDR1 reads MNHEY; CDR2 reads SVGAGI. The CDR3 spans 14 residues. CDR3 sequence: CASSRTGGTDTQYF. The CDR3 DNA reads as TGTGCCAGCAGCCGTACAGGGGGCACAGATACGCAGTATTTT.

This chain links TRBV7-8 with TRBJ2-1; no definite D call. Germline loops: CDR1 SGHVS, CDR2 FQNEAQ. Trimming removed 7 bases at V and 0 bases at J, with 10 bases between. The CDR3 sequence is 14 residues long. CDR3 in DNA: TGTGCCAGCATCCTTAGCAGCTCCTACAATGAGCAGTTCTTC. It codes for CASILSSSYNEQFF.

This chain uses TRBV7-8 with TRBJ2-7; 9 positions match TRBD2. CDR1 and CDR2 (germline): SGHVS, FQNEAQ. V lost 5 bases and J lost 6; bases outside the gene matches: 8. CDR3 size: 14 residues. CDR3 nucleotide sequence: TGTGCCAGCAGCCGAGGGGGGACTAGCAGCGAGCAGTACTTC. It translates to CASSRGGTSSEQYF. The full variable domain, completed using reference TRBV7-8 and TRBJ2-7, is GAGVSQSPRYKVAKRGQDVALRCDPISGHVSLFWYQQALGQGPEFLTYFQNEAQLDKSGLPSDRFFAERPEGSVSTLKIQRTQQEDSAVYLCASSRGGTSSEQYFGPGTRLTVT.

This chain uses TRBV27 with TRBJ2-2; 10 bases are shared with TRBD2. The CDR3 has 15 amino acids. V lost 5 bases and J lost 8; bases outside the gene matches: 8. From germline, CDR1 is MNHEY and CDR2 SMNVEV (reference sequence). CDR3: CASSPGGTSAGELFF. The CDR3 DNA follows: TGTGCCAGCAGTCCAGGGGGGACTAGCGCGGGGGAGCTGTTTTTT.

This clone appeared a few times. The rearrangement links TRBV18 to TRBJ1-4, with 7 bases aligning to TRBD1. Trimming at V came to 4 bases and at J to 13 bases, leaving 6 bases not matched to a gene. This CDR3 comprises 12 residues. The germline V gene has CDR1 KGHSH and CDR2 LQKENI. The CDR3 loop is CASSRPQGILFF. CDR3 coding DNA: TGTGCCAGCTCACGACCACAGGGGATACTGTTTTTT.

The chain recombines TRBV12-3 or TRBV12-4 with TRBJ1-2, with 9 nucleotides matching TRBD1. The trim removed 5 bases at V and 6 bases at J, leaving 4 bases unmatched. This CDR3 has 13 residues. CDR3 sequence reads: CASSRDRADGYTF. CDR3 coding DNA: TGTGCCAGCAGTCGGGACAGGGCTGATGGCTACACCTTC.

In this sample, this clone turned up a few times. This chain links TRBV28 with TRBJ1-5, with TRBD1 identical over 7 bases. From germline, CDR1 is MDHEN and CDR2 SYDVKM. The J segment lost 3 bases and the V segment lost 9 bases, leaving 2 bases of the junction unmatched. The length of the CDR3 is 12 residues. CDR3 region: CASGTVNQPQHF. CDR3 nucleotides: TGTGCCAGTGGGACAGTCAATCAGCCCCAGCATTTT.

Here the CDR3 DNA reads TGCGCCAGCAGCCACTCTGGACAGGCAATGAATGAGCAGTTCTTC. Protein: CASSHSGQAMNEQFF. This chain uses TRBV4-3 with TRBJ2-1, with 7 bases aligning to TRBD1. Germline CDR1 reads LGHNA; CDR2 reads YSLEER. The CDR3 consists of 15 residues. Trimming removed 3 bases from V and 7 bases from J; junction bases left unmatched: 9.

The chain couples TRBV7-2 to TRBJ1-1; perhaps TRBD1 as D (5 bases). CDR1 is SGHTA and CDR2 is FQGNSA in the germline V gene. V was trimmed by 5 bases and J by 5 bases, leaving 18 bases between them. The CDR3 has 15 amino acids. The CDR3 sequence is CASSRPTLQGTEAFF. The CDR3 DNA sequence: TGTGCCAGCAGCCGTCCAACTCTCCAGGGTACTGAAGCTTTCTTT.

This clone was seen once. This chain joins TRBV6-5 and TRBJ1-2; the D is unclear. From germline, CDR1 is MNHEY and CDR2 SVGAGI. V was clipped by 5 bases and J by 5 bases, with 15 bases between them. This CDR3 spans 14 amino acids. As DNA, the CDR3 is TGTGCCAGCAGTAAGGCCGGGGATCAATATGGCTACACCTTC. It codes for CASSKAGDQYGYTF.

The chain couples TRBV19 to TRBJ2-3; 9 bases align to TRBD1. Germline CDR1 is LNHDA and CDR2 is SQIVND (reference sequence). Trimming took 7 bases from V and 7 from J; bases not matched to a gene: 6. The CDR3 is 13 amino acids. DNA for the CDR3: TGTGCCAGTATCGGACAGGGGTGGAATACGCAGTATTTT. Its protein is CASIGQGWNTQYF.

This sequence joins TRBV7-8 and TRBJ2-7; D remains unclear. Germline values: CDR1 SGHVS, CDR2 FQNEAQ. With 1 base removed from V and 1 base from J, the gap between germline ends came to 14 bases. The CDR3 contains 16 residues. CDR3 protein: CASSLGAPTLSYEQYF. The CDR3 nucleotides are TGTGCCAGCAGCTTAGGGGCACCCACCTTATCCTACGAGCAGTACTTC.

The genes are TRBV28 and TRBJ1-2; a possible D gene is TRBD1 (5 bases). CDR3 length equals 13 residues. CDR1 is MDHEN and CDR2 is SYDVKM in the germline V gene. The ends were cut back, 10 bases at V and 6 bases at J, with 18 bases in the middle. CDR3 nucleotides: TGTGCCACCGAGAAAACCGGGACCCATGGCTACACCTTC. Protein sequence: CATEKTGTHGYTF.

The rearrangement joins TRBV5-1 to TRBJ1-2; weak D call: TRBD1 (6 bases). From germline, CDR1 is SGHRS and CDR2 YFSETQ. The CDR3 is 14 amino acids. The V and J ends lost 0 bases and 3 bases respectively, with 9 bases between them. The CDR3 here is CASSLEQGYYGYTF. The CDR3 nucleotides read TGCGCCAGCAGCTTGGAGCAGGGGTACTATGGCTACACCTTC.

This chain links TRBV4-1 with TRBJ2-3, with D possibly being TRBD2 (7 bases). This CDR3 contains 18 residues. Between the trimmed V and J ends, which lost 3 bases and 1 base, there was a span of 20 bases. Germline CDR1 MGHRA, CDR2 YSYEKL. The CDR3 DNA is TGCGCCAGCAGCCACATGATGCCCGGGGGGCGGGGCACAGATACGCAGTATTTT. Amino acid sequence: CASSHMMPGGRGTDTQYF.